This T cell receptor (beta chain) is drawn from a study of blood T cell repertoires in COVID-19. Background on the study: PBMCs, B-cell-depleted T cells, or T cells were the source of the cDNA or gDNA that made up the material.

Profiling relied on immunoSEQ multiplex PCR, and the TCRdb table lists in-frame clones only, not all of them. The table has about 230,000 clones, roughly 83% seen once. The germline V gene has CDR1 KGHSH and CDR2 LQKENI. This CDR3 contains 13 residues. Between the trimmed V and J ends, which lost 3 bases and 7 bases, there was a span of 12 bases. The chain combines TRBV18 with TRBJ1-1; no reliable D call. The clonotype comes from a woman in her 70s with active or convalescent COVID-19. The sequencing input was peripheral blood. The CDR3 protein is CASSPGRDREAFF. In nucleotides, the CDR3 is TGTGCCAGCTCACCGGGCAGAGACCGTGAAGCTTTCTTT.